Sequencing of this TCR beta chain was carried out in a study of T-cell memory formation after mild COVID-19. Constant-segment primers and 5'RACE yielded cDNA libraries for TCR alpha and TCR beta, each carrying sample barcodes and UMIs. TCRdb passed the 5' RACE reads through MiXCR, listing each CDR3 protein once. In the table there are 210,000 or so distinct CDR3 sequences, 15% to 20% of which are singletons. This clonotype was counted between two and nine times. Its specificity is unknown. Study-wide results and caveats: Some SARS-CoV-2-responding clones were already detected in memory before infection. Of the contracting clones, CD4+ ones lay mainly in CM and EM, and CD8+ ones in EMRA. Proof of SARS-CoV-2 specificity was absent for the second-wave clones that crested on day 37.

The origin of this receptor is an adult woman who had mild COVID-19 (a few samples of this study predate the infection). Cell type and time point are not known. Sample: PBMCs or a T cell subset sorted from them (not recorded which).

The CDR3 DNA is TGTGCCAGCAGCTCCAGAGGGACTCACCAGCCCCAGCATTTT. Its protein is CASSSRGTHQPQHF. V gene TRBV6-6 combines with J gene TRBJ1-5; possibly TRBD1 for D (5 bases). Germline CDR1 reads MNHNY; CDR2 reads SVGAGI (reference sequence). The V gene lost 6 bases and the J gene lost 7 bases, with 16 bases spanning the gap. The CDR3 runs to 14 residues.